This TCR beta chain stems from a study of spatial heterogeneity in lung cancer. Overall study: The count of detected beta-chain sequences consistently exceeded that of alpha-chain sequences.

Regarding time point: sample taken at primary tumor resection. In its sample, this clonotype was seen many times. Its antigen is as yet unknown. Germline trimming cut 3 bases from V and 8 bases from J; bases unmatched to any gene: 6. The CDR3 runs 15 residues. CDR1 SGHTA and CDR2 FQGNSA come from the germline V gene. A single record per CDR3 protein comes from TCRdb applying MiXCR to the 5' RACE reads. The data show over 10,000 distinct CDR3 sequences, with 4% to 6% seen just once and around 33% held by the top ten. Regarding the study as a whole: Ubiquitous and regional nonsynonymous mutations were each tracked by the matching count of ubiquitous or regional expanded TCRs. Mutation tallies in tumors tracked expanded intratumoral alpha and beta TCR counts.

This clonotype was obtained from a male donor with early-stage non-small cell lung cancer. The chain joins TRBV7-2 to TRBJ2-3; 12 positions agree with TRBD2. Sequencing used lung tumor tissue, obtained at surgery. The CDR3 reads CASSLASGGVGTQYF. The CDR3 DNA sequence: TGTGCCAGCAGCTTGGCTAGCGGGGGGGTAGGTACGCAGTATTTT.